Listed here is a single T cell receptor beta chain. As yet, its antigen is unknown. This entry is derived from a study of T cells in tuberculosis. Sequencing used immunoSEQ multiplex PCR; TCRdb keeps in-frame clones, though not all of them. This sample has some 31,000 clones, with approximately 90% found just once. From germline, CDR1 is SNHLY and CDR2 FYNNEI. The CDR3 is made up of 18 amino acids. The trim removed 6 bases at V and 0 bases at J, leaving 11 bases unmatched. Study-level points and caveats: Smaller alpha distances in active tuberculosis partly reflected shorter CDR3-alpha lengths.

The chain joins TRBV2 to TRBJ2-1; the match to TRBD2 covers 10 bases. This receptor was identified in a donor between 10 and 35 years old with latent tuberculosis or without tuberculosis infection. Sequencing was carried out using PBMCs. The CDR3 spells CASRGSGTSAYSYNEQFF. The CDR3 region has the DNA TGTGCCAGCAGGGGCTCCGGGACTAGCGCCTACTCCTACAATGAGCAGTTCTTC.